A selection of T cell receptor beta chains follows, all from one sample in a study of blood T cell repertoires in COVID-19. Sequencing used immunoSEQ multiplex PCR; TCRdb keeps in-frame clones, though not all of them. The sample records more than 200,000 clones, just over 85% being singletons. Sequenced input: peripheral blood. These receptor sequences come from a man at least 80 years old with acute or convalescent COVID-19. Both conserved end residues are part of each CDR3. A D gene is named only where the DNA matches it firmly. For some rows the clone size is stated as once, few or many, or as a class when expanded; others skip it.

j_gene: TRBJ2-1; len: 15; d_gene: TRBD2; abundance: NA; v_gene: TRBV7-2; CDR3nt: TGTGCCAGCAGAAATCTAGCGGCCCCCTGGAATGAGCAGTTCTTC; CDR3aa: CASRNLAAPWNEQFF
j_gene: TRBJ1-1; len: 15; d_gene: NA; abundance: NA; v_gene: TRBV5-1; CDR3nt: TGCGCCAGCAGCTTCCGGGACACCGGGAGGGATGAAGCTTTCTTT; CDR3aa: CASSFRDTGRDEAFF
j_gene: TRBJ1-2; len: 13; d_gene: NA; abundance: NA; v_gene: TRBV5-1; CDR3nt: TGCGCCAGCAGCTCAGACAGGTTTTATGGCTACACCTTC; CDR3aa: CASSSDRFYGYTF
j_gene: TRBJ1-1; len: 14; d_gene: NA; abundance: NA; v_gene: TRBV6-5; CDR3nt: TGTGCCAGCAGACGAAGACCCGAGACAGCTGAAGCTTTCTTT; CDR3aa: CASRRRPETAEAFF
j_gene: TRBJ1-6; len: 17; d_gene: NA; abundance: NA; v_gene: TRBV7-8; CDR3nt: TGTGCCAGCAGCTTAGAAGGGGGAAGCTCCTATAATTCACCCCTCCACTTT; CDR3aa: CASSLEGGSSYNSPLHF
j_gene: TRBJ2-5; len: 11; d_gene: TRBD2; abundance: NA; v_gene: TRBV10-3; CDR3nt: TGTGCCTCTCGGGGGGAAGAGACCCAGTACTTC; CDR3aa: CASRGEETQYF
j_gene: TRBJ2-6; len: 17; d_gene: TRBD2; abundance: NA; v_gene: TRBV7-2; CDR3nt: TGTGCCAGCAGCTCCCCGGGACTAGCTGCTGGGGCCAACGTCCTGACTTTC; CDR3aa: CASSSPGLAAGANVLTF
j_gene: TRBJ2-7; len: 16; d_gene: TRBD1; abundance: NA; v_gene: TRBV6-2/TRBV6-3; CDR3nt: TGTGCCAGCAGTTACACTTTGGTAGGGGGCGACTACGAGCAGTACTTC; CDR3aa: CASSYTLVGGDYEQYF
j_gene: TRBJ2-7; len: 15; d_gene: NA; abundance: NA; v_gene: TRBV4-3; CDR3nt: TGCGCCAGCAGCCAAGAAATACACCCTTCCTACGAGCAGTACTTC; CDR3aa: CASSQEIHPSYEQYF
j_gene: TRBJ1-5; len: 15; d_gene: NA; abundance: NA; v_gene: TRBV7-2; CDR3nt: TGTGCCAGCAGCCTACCGACAGGCGGAAATCAGCCCCAGCATTTT; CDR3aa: CASSLPTGGNQPQHF
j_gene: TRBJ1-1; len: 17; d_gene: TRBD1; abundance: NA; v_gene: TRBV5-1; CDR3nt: TGCGCCAGCAGCTCAGCCGGGACAGGGGGCGTCAACACTGAAGCTTTCTTT; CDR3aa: CASSSAGTGGVNTEAFF
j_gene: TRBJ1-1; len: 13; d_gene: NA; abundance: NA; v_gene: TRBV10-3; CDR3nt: TGTGCCATCAGGGCCGATTTGAACACTGAAGCTTTCTTT; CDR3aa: CAIRADLNTEAFF
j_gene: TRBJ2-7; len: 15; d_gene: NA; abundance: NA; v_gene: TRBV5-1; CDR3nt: TGCGCCAGCAGCTTGGAGGCAGGGGGGAAGAACGAGCAGTACTTC; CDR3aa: CASSLEAGGKNEQYF
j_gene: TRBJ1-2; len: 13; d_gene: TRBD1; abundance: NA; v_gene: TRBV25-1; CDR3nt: TGTGCCAGCCGACCCGGGACAGGGGCGGGCTACACCTTC; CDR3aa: CASRPGTGAGYTF
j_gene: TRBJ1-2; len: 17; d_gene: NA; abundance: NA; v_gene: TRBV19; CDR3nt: TGTGCCAGTAGTCTCACCCACGGAGCTCTACTTAACTATGGCTACACCTTC; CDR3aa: CASSLTHGALLNYGYTF
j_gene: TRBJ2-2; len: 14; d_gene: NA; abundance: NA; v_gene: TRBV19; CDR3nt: TGTGCCAGTCGCAGGGGTGGGGCGGCCGGGGAGCTGTTTTTT; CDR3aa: CASRRGGAAGELFF
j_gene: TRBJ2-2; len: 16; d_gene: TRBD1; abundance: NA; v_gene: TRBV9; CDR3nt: TGTGCCAGCAGCGTCGACCGGGACAGGGCGGCCGGGGAGCTGTTTTTT; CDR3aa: CASSVDRDRAAGELFF
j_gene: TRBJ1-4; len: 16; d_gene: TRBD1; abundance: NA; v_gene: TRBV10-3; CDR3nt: TGTGCCATCAGTGGGGGACAGGCCTCAACTAATGAAAAACTGTTTTTT; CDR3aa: CAISGGQASTNEKLFF
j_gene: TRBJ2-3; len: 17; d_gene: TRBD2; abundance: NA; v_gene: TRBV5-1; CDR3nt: TGCGCCAGCAGCGACCGCCTTAGCGGGGGGGCGACAGATACGCAGTATTTT; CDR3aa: CASSDRLSGGATDTQYF
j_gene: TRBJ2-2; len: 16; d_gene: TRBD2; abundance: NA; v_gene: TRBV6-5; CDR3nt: TGTGCCAGCAGTTTTCTAGCGGGAGTCTCGGGCGGGGAGCTGTTTTTT; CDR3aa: CASSFLAGVSGGELFF
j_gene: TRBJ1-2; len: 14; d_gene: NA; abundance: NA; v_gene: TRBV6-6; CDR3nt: TGTGCCAGCATGGGTCCTCGACAGTCCTATGGCTACACCTTC; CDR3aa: CASMGPRQSYGYTF
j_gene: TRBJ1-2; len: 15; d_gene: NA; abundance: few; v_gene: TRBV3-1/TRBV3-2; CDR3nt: TGTGCCAGCAGCCAAAGCCCCCAGGTATACTATGGCTACACCTTC; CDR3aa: CASSQSPQVYYGYTF
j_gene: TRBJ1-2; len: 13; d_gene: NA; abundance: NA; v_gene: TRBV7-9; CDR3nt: TGTGCCAGCAGCCTGCAGGATAACTATGGCTACACCTTC; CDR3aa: CASSLQDNYGYTF